In this sample, the clone carrying this T cell receptor beta chain turned up a few times. Germline V lookup: CDR1 KGHSH, CDR2 LQKENI. The CDR3 has 15 residues. V was pared by 3 bases and J by 2 bases, with 7 bases of the junction left unmatched. This record comes from a study of beta chain features in type 1 diabetes. As every portion of the isolated RNA was reverse transcribed, the sequencing read expressed TCRB transcripts. The assay was immunoSEQ multiplex PCR, and TCRdb's table has in-frame clones only and misses some. The table records just over 600,000 clones, around 15% of them present only once.

This clonotype originated in a man younger than 35 in good health. The sequenced sample was naive CD4+ T cells from blood. The V and J genes are TRBV18 and TRBJ2-7; the match to TRBD1 covers 7 bases. This CDR3 reads CASSPMTGNTYEQYF. In DNA, the CDR3 is TGTGCCAGCTCACCCATGACAGGGAATACCTACGAGCAGTACTTC. Drawing the rest from reference TRBV18 and TRBJ2-7, the complete variable domain is NAGVMQNPRHLVRRRGQEARLRCSPMKGHSHVYWYRQLPEEGLKFMVYLQKENIIDESGMPKERFSAEFPKEGPSILRIQQVVRGDSAAYFCASSPMTGNTYEQYFGPGTRLTVT.